These T cell receptor beta chains were read from a single sample in a study of blood T cell repertoires in COVID-19. The protocol was immunoSEQ multiplex PCR, while the TCRdb copy is restricted to in-frame clones and leaves out a portion. The sample has 350,000 to 450,000 clones; around 85% are singletons. Sequencing was performed on peripheral blood. These receptors originate from a woman between 18 and 30 years old with acute or convalescent COVID-19. The CDR3 runs from the conserved cysteine through the conserved F or W. D genes are given only for firm matches. Clone sizes are given selectively: once, few, many, or a class where the clone is expanded.

len: 11; j_gene: TRBJ1-1; abundance: NA; d_gene: TRBD1; v_gene: TRBV6-5; CDR3nt: TGTGCCAGCAGGCCCGGACAGGGAGCTTTCTTT; CDR3aa: CASRPGQGAFF
len: 16; j_gene: TRBJ2-7; abundance: NA; d_gene: NA; v_gene: TRBV5-1; CDR3nt: TGCGCCAGCAGCTGGACTCCGGGGGAGGCTTTCTACGAGCAGTACTTC; CDR3aa: CASSWTPGEAFYEQYF
len: 16; j_gene: TRBJ1-5; abundance: NA; d_gene: NA; v_gene: TRBV4-1; CDR3nt: TGCGCCAGCAGCCAAGGTGCCCTAATTACTGGTCAGCCCCAGCATTTT; CDR3aa: CASSQGALITGQPQHF
len: 14; j_gene: TRBJ2-2; abundance: NA; d_gene: NA; v_gene: TRBV4-1; CDR3nt: TGCGCCAGCGGAAGGACTCTATGGGCCGGGGAGCTGTTTTTT; CDR3aa: CASGRTLWAGELFF
len: 14; j_gene: TRBJ2-5; abundance: NA; d_gene: NA; v_gene: TRBV24-1; CDR3nt: TGTGCCACCAGTGATTGGACAGAGGGAGAGACCCAGTACTTC; CDR3aa: CATSDWTEGETQYF
len: 13; j_gene: TRBJ2-5; abundance: many; d_gene: NA; v_gene: TRBV7-9; CDR3nt: TGTGCCAGCAGGCGGAAAGAGCAAGAGACCCAGTACTTC; CDR3aa: CASRRKEQETQYF
len: 16; j_gene: TRBJ2-5; abundance: once; d_gene: NA; v_gene: TRBV5-4; CDR3nt: TGTGCCAGCAACTCGAAGTCGGGGGGCGGGGAAGAGACCCAGTACTTC; CDR3aa: CASNSKSGGGEETQYF
len: 13; j_gene: TRBJ1-1; abundance: NA; d_gene: NA; v_gene: TRBV7-3; CDR3nt: TGTGCCAGCAGCCTGGGTGGCGGAACTGAAGCTTTCTTT; CDR3aa: CASSLGGGTEAFF
len: 12; j_gene: TRBJ2-5; abundance: NA; d_gene: NA; v_gene: TRBV2; CDR3nt: TGTGCCAGCAGGGGCGGAGGGGAGACCCAGTACTTC; CDR3aa: CASRGGGETQYF
len: 14; j_gene: TRBJ1-1; abundance: NA; d_gene: TRBD1; v_gene: TRBV9; CDR3nt: TGTGCCAGCAGCGCTACAGGGGGCGGCACTGAAGCTTTCTTT; CDR3aa: CASSATGGGTEAFF
len: 15; j_gene: TRBJ2-1; abundance: NA; d_gene: TRBD2; v_gene: TRBV24-1; CDR3nt: TGTGCCACCAGTGGTTCTAGCGGGATTCGGGATGAGCAGTTCTTC; CDR3aa: CATSGSSGIRDEQFF
len: 15; j_gene: TRBJ1-1; abundance: NA; d_gene: NA; v_gene: TRBV7-9; CDR3nt: TGTGCCAGCAGCCCGTGGGGGGGGATGAACACTGAAGCTTTCTTT; CDR3aa: CASSPWGGMNTEAFF
len: 12; j_gene: TRBJ2-7; abundance: NA; d_gene: NA; v_gene: TRBV27; CDR3nt: TGTGCCAGCAGTACACAGGGCTACGAGCAGTACTTC; CDR3aa: CASSTQGYEQYF
len: 15; j_gene: TRBJ1-4; abundance: NA; d_gene: NA; v_gene: TRBV19; CDR3nt: TGTGCCAGTAGTAGCCGGGACTCAAATCGTGAAAAACTGTTTTTT; CDR3aa: CASSSRDSNREKLFF
len: 15; j_gene: TRBJ2-7; abundance: many; d_gene: TRBD1; v_gene: TRBV18; CDR3nt: TGTGCCAGCTCACGGGGACAGGGGGCCCATTACGAGCAGTACTTC; CDR3aa: CASSRGQGAHYEQYF
len: 15; j_gene: TRBJ1-6; abundance: NA; d_gene: TRBD1; v_gene: TRBV10-2; CDR3nt: TGCGCCAGCAGACCGGGACAGCTCTATAATTCACCCCTCCACTTT; CDR3aa: CASRPGQLYNSPLHF
len: 16; j_gene: TRBJ1-2; abundance: NA; d_gene: TRBD1; v_gene: TRBV7-3; CDR3nt: TGTGCCAGCAGCACTCGTCCCGGGACAGGGAAAGATGGCTACACCTTC; CDR3aa: CASSTRPGTGKDGYTF
len: 16; j_gene: TRBJ2-5; abundance: NA; d_gene: NA; v_gene: TRBV2; CDR3nt: TGTGCCAGCGAGGAAAGATACAGGATTTTGATGGAGACCCAGTACTTC; CDR3aa: CASEERYRILMETQYF
len: 17; j_gene: TRBJ1-5; abundance: NA; d_gene: NA; v_gene: TRBV7-6; CDR3nt: TGTGCCAGCAGCTTAGGTGGGGGCCTGAGGGTTGGGCAGCCCCAGCATTTT; CDR3aa: CASSLGGGLRVGQPQHF
len: 13; j_gene: TRBJ1-2; abundance: NA; d_gene: TRBD1; v_gene: TRBV5-1; CDR3nt: TGCGCCAGCAGCTCGACAGGGGATCATGGCTACACCTTC; CDR3aa: CASSSTGDHGYTF
len: 12; j_gene: TRBJ1-2; abundance: NA; d_gene: TRBD1; v_gene: TRBV5-1; CDR3nt: TGCGCCAGCAGCTCGACAGGGGGAGGCTACACCTTC; CDR3aa: CASSSTGGGYTF
len: 13; j_gene: TRBJ1-2; abundance: NA; d_gene: NA; v_gene: TRBV28; CDR3nt: TGTGCCAGCAGTTTGAAGCGGTTCTATGGCTACACCTTC; CDR3aa: CASSLKRFYGYTF
len: 19; j_gene: TRBJ2-1; abundance: NA; d_gene: NA; v_gene: TRBV5-1; CDR3nt: TGCGCCAGCAGCGAGGCCTCTAGCAACGCCCTTTACTCTTACAATGAGCAGTTCTTC; CDR3aa: CASSEASSNALYSYNEQFF
len: 15; j_gene: TRBJ2-3; abundance: NA; d_gene: TRBD2; v_gene: TRBV6-5; CDR3nt: TGTGCTAGCGACAAGGGACTAGCGGGGACAGATACGCAGTATTTT; CDR3aa: CASDKGLAGTDTQYF
len: 13; j_gene: TRBJ2-7; abundance: NA; d_gene: NA; v_gene: TRBV7-9; CDR3nt: TGTGCCAGCAGCTCAGACAGCTCCTACGAGCAGTACTTC; CDR3aa: CASSSDSSYEQYF
len: 14; j_gene: TRBJ1-2; abundance: NA; d_gene: NA; v_gene: TRBV6-5; CDR3nt: TGTGCCAGCAGCAGATCGGGATCTAACTATGGCTACACCTTC; CDR3aa: CASSRSGSNYGYTF
len: 15; j_gene: TRBJ1-5; abundance: NA; d_gene: NA; v_gene: TRBV5-4; CDR3nt: TGTGCCAGCAGCTTGGGAGGGAGGTCTAATCAGCCCCAGCATTTT; CDR3aa: CASSLGGRSNQPQHF
len: 20; j_gene: TRBJ2-2; abundance: once; d_gene: TRBD2; v_gene: TRBV3-1/TRBV3-2; CDR3nt: TGTGCCAGCAGCCAAGATTGGGCTAGCGGGAGGTCCCCGAACACCGGGGAGCTGTTTTTT; CDR3aa: CASSQDWASGRSPNTGELFF
len: 17; j_gene: TRBJ1-5; abundance: NA; d_gene: TRBD1; v_gene: TRBV2; CDR3nt: TGTGCCAGCAGCACCGGGACAGGCCTCTATAGCAATCAGCCCCAGCATTTT; CDR3aa: CASSTGTGLYSNQPQHF
len: 14; j_gene: TRBJ1-2; abundance: NA; d_gene: NA; v_gene: TRBV7-5; CDR3nt: TGTGCCAGAAGCCTTTCTGGACAGGGTAAAGGCTACACCTTC; CDR3aa: CARSLSGQGKGYTF
len: 16; j_gene: TRBJ2-2; abundance: NA; d_gene: TRBD2; v_gene: TRBV5-1; CDR3nt: TGCGCCAGCAGCTTGGTCCTAGCGGGGGCCACCGGGGAGCTGTTTTTT; CDR3aa: CASSLVLAGATGELFF
len: 18; j_gene: TRBJ2-3; abundance: NA; d_gene: TRBD1; v_gene: TRBV18; CDR3nt: TGTGCCAGCTCACCGCTTTTGGTGACAGGGAAGGGGAGCGATACGCAGTATTTT; CDR3aa: CASSPLLVTGKGSDTQYF
len: 16; j_gene: TRBJ1-2; abundance: NA; d_gene: TRBD1; v_gene: TRBV19; CDR3nt: TGTGCCAGTACAAAGGGGGACAGGGGATTGGCCTATGGCTACACCTTC; CDR3aa: CASTKGDRGLAYGYTF
len: 12; j_gene: TRBJ2-7; abundance: NA; d_gene: TRBD2; v_gene: TRBV6-5; CDR3nt: TGTGCCATCAGGGCGGGGGGGCGCGAGCAGTACTTC; CDR3aa: CAIRAGGREQYF